The present T cell receptor (beta chain) was sequenced within a study of identical twins. Template switching added a universal primer binding site, and final cDNA carried unique molecular identifiers. TCRdb passed the 5' RACE reads through MiXCR, listing each CDR3 protein once. The sample carries approximately 230,000 distinct CDR3 sequences, roughly 13% recorded once. The CDR3 sequence is 14 residues long. The germline V gene encodes CDR1 SGHRS and CDR2 YFSETQ. Trimming took off 2 bases at V and 5 bases at J, with 12 bases between the two ends. The table lists this clonotype with a few counts. Its antigen is unknown. Whole-study findings and limits: The models gave estimates that fell short of the out-of-frame TCR alpha sharing seen in monozygotic twins. Without tracking the same donors, conclusions rested on cross-sectional statistical analysis. Invariant populations such as MAIT and iNKT cells could partly muddle zero-insertion analyses.

The rearrangement joins TRBV5-1 to TRBJ2-3; D tentatively reads TRBD1 or TRBD2 (5 bases each). Material for sequencing was memory (CD45RO+) T cells sorted from blood. The receptor was isolated from a young woman in good health. CDR3 sequence reads: CASSFTRGKDTQYF. The CDR3 region has the DNA TGCGCCAGCAGCTTTACTAGGGGAAAAGATACGCAGTATTTT. The complete variable domain, with remaining parts taken from reference TRBV5-1 and TRBJ2-3, reads KAGVTQTPRYLIKTRGQQVTLSCSPISGHRSVSWYQQTPGQGLQFLFEYFSETQRNKGNFPGRFSGRQFSNSRSEMNVSTLELGDSALYLCASSFTRGKDTQYFGPGTRLTVL.